This entry describes one T cell receptor beta chain. Its antigen is not yet known. Base-call qualities are not available, and no considerably larger clone is one nucleotide away. This sample was included in a study of blood T cell repertoires in COVID-19 (dated by TCRdb to the early 2020s). Regarding the research as a whole: Collaborator samples came from the United States, Italy and Spain and covered acute and convalescent phases of COVID-19. The prospective study material was composed of cDNA or gDNA derived from T cells, B-cell-depleted T cells, or PBMCs. Deeply sampled blood TCRbeta repertoires from subjects exposed to, actively infected with, or recovered from COVID-19 were included in the dataset. The repertoires were released in a freely available public database meant as a resource for research on the immune response to SARS-CoV-2. The samples were drawn from two sources: the first 160 participants of the ongoing ImmuneRACE study, and fewer than 1,500 subjects contributed by 6 global collaborators. Nearly every sample came with metadata listing a de-identified subject ID, COVID-19 status, age in years and sex. Where HLA class I and class II types were available, the types were taken from metadata supplied by the sample provider, not from assay-based typing.

Study-level results and caveats: Clinical and demographic metadata were provided uncurated, with the amount varying by source and participant.

Enrolling through a virtual design, the prospective study's participants ranged in age from roughly 18 to 100 years and lived across around 25 United States geographic areas. Cohort assignment in the prospective study relied on participant-reported clinical history from a screening survey and a study questionnaire. For ImmuneRACE Cohort 3, a participant was defined as recovered based on two consecutive negative NP/OP PCR tests, clearance by a healthcare professional, or resolution of symptoms. Mobile phlebotomists in the prospective study collected whole blood, serum and a nasopharyngeal or oropharyngeal swab from every participant. Participants in the prospective study had the option to provide additional blood draws and questionnaires over a 2-month period. Before DNA extraction, blood samples from the prospective study were shipped at room temperature or frozen. The CDR3 starts with the cysteine, ends with the phenylalanine, and has 17 residues. CDR3 DNA is the only sequence kept; it has 51 bases, read in frame from the first base.

TCRbeta CDR3 regions were amplified from genomic DNA using the immunoSEQ Assay, a bias-controlled multiplex PCR. The original methods were these. Within the assay, amplification of reference gene primers was used to estimate how many nucleated cells each sample contained. Sequence reads were collapsed and filtered to measure the absolute abundance of every unique TCRbeta CDR3 rearrangement. For each sample, productive Simpson clonality was calculated by taking the square root of Simpson's diversity index across productive rearrangements. TCRdb obtained this table from immuneACCESS and retained in-frame rearrangements with V and J assigned. These tables miss some clones; where compared with another copy, unresolved V genes account for less than half of the shortfall, and the remainder is unexplained. That table is the source of V, J and clone size, and D and trimming were worked out from the DNA. Present in this sample are under 350,000 clones, 85% to 90% of which were seen just once. 1.5% to 2% of the sample is held by the ten biggest clonotypes.

The receptor chain draws on TRBV21-1 and TRBJ2-3; the table names TRBD2, a call not compared with the DNA. TRBV21-1 is described as a pseudogene. The TCR comes from a woman aged 60 to 75 who had recovered from COVID-19. Sequenced: PBMCs or T cells enriched from blood (not recorded which). The DNA sequence follows: TGTGCCAGCAGCAAAGAGACTAGCGGACCCCACACAGATACGCAGTATTTT. Protein translation: CASSKETSGPHTDTQYF.